The clone carrying this T cell receptor (beta chain) was detected only a few times. The authors ran a second PCR of 7 to 11 cycles using a sample-barcoded 5' primer and a J-beta primer mix. In TCRdb, the 5' RACE reads were re-called with MiXCR into one record per CDR3 protein. The repertoire holds approximately 810,000 distinct CDR3 sequences, less than 35% seen once, with approximately 15% in the top ten. This entry belongs to a study of blood T cells in healthy people across ages. In each sample, at least 7 million PBMCs were isolated. Total RNA amounts of at least 6 micrograms were extracted per sample. The sequence came from a woman aged 80 or over in good health. The sample taken for sequencing was blood.

The CDR3, as DNA: TGTGCCAGCAGTTACTCGGGGACGCCCAGTGAAAAACTGTTTTTT. This sequence encodes CASSYSGTPSEKLFF. The rearrangement joins TRBV6-2 or TRBV6-3 to TRBJ1-4; tentative D call: TRBD1 (5 bases). CDR1 and CDR2 from the germline V gene are MNHEY and SVGEGT. This CDR3 spans 15 amino acids. V was clipped by 0 bases and J by 7 bases, with 12 bases between them.